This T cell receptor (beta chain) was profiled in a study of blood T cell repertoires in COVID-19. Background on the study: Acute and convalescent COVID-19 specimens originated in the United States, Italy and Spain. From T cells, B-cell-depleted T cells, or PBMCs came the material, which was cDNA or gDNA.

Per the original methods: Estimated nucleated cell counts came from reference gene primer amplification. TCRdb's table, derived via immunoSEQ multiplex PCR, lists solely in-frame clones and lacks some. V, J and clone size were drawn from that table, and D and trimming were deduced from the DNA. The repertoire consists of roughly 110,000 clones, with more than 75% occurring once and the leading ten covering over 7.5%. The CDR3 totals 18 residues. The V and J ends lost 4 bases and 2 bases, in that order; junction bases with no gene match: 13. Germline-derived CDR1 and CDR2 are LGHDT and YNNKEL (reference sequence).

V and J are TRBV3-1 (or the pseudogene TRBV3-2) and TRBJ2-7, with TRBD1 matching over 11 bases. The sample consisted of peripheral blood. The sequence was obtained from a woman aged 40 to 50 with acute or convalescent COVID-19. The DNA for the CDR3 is TGTGCCAGCAGCCCCCAGACGGGACAGGGGGAATTAACCTACGAGCAGTACTTC. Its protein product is CASSPQTGQGELTYEQYF.